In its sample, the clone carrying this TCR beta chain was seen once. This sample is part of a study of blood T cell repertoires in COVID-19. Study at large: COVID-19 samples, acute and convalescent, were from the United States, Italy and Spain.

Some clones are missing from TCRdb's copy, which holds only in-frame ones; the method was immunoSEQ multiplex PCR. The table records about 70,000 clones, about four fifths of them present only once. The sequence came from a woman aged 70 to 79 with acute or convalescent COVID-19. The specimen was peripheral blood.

The CDR3 sequence: CASSEGLAGAQYF. The DNA for the CDR3 is TGTGCCAGCAGCGAGGGACTAGCGGGAGCGCAGTACTTC. The chain recombines TRBV5-4 with TRBJ2-7, with TRBD2 matching over 14 bases. CDR1 and CDR2 (germline): SGHNT, YYREEE (reference sequence). This CDR3 is 13 amino acids long. The V and J ends lost 4 bases and 9 bases, in that order; junction bases with no gene match: 3.